A single T cell receptor (beta chain) is shown here with its context. This CDR3 is built from 13 residues. Trimming stripped 6 bases from V and 3 bases from J, with 12 bases between. CDR1 is MNHEY and CDR2 is SVGEGT in the germline V gene. These data come from a study of blood T cell repertoires in COVID-19. Profiling relied on immunoSEQ multiplex PCR, and the TCRdb table lists in-frame clones only, not all of them. The sample lists approximately 170,000 clones; about four fifths were seen once. The genes are TRBV6-2 or TRBV6-3 and TRBJ2-7, with a tentative D call TRBD1 (5 bases). Sequenced material: PBMCs or T cells enriched from blood (not recorded which). This receptor was obtained from a woman aged 45 to 65 in a cohort exposed to, infected with or recovered from COVID-19 (not recorded which). In DNA, the CDR3 is TGTGCCAGCAGCAGACAGCTTAGCTACGAGCAGTACTTC. It codes for CASSRQLSYEQYF.